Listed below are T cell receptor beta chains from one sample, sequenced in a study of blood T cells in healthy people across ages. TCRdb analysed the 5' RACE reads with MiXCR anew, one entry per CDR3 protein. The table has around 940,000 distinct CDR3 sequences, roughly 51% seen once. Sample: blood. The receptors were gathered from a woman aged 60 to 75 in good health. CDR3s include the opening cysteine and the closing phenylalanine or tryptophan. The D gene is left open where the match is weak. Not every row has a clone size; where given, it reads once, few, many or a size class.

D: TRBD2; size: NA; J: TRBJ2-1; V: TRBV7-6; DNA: TGTGCCAGCAGCATAGCGGGAGGGGAGTACAATGAGCAGTTCTTC; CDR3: CASSIAGGEYNEQFF
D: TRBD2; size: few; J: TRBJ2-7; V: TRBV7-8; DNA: TGTGCCAGCAGCGCAACAGGGACTAGCCGCGAGCAGTACTTC; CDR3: CASSATGTSREQYF
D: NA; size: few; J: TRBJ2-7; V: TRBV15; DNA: TGTGCCACCAGCAGAGAAAATCTAGCGCAATACGAGCAGTACTTC; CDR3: CATSRENLAQYEQYF
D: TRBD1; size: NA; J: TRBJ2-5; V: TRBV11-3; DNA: TGTGCCAGCAGCCTACGACAGGGGAGCCAAGAGACCCAGTACTTC; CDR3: CASSLRQGSQETQYF
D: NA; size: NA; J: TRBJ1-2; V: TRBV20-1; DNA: TGCAGTGCTAGAGATGGATGGAGCTATGGCTACACCTTC; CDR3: CSARDGWSYGYTF
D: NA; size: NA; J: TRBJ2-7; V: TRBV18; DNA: TGTGCCAGCTCACAAGTCGGACAGTCCAACGAGCAGTACTTC; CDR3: CASSQVGQSNEQYF
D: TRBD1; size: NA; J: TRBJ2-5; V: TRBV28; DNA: TGTGCCAGCAGTCCTCCCGGGACAGGGAGGCAGACCCAGTACTTC; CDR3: CASSPPGTGRQTQYF
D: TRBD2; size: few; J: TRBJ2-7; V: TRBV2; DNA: TGTGCCAGCATAGGGACTAGCGGGAGCCCCGACGAGCAGTACTTC; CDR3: CASIGTSGSPDEQYF
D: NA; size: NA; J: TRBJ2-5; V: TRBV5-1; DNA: TGCGCCAGCAGCTTCCACAGCAACCAAGAGACCCAGTACTTC; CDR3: CASSFHSNQETQYF
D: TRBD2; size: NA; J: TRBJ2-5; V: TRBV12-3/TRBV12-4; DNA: TGTGCCAGCAGTTTAGGGCGCCTGCGGGAGGGGGAGCAGTACTTC; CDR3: CASSLGRLREGEQYF
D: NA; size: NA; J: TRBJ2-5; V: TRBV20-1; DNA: TGCAGTGCTAGTTCCACAAGGGGGGCGACCCAGTACTTC; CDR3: CSASSTRGATQYF
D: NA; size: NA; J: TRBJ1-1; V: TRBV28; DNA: TGTGCCAGCAGTATCCGCGCTCACACTGAAGCTTTCTTT; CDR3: CASSIRAHTEAFF
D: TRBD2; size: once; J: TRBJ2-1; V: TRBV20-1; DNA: TGCAGTGCTGGCCGGACTAGCATTAGGGAGCAGTTCTTC; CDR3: CSAGRTSIREQFF
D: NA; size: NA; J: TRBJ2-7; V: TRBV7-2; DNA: TGTGCCAGCAGCCCACCCGGACTCCACTCCTACGAGCAGTACTTC; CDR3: CASSPPGLHSYEQYF
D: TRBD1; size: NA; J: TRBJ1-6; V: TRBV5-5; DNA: TGTGCCAGCAGCCCGAGGCCAGGACAGGGTCCTTATAATTCACCCCTCCACTTT; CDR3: CASSPRPGQGPYNSPLHF
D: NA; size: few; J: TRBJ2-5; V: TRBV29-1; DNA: TGCAGCGGTGGATGGGGGGAGACCCAGTACTTC; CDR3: CSGGWGETQYF
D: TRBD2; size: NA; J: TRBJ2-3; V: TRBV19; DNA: TGTGCCAGTAGCGGACGGGAGGGCCGTTTGGCAGATACGCAGTATTTT; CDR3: CASSGREGRLADTQYF
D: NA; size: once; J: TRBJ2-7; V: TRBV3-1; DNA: TGTGCCAGCAGCCAAAGGCTCTACGAGCAGTACTTC; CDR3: CASSQRLYEQYF
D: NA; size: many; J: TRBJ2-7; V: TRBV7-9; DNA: TGTGCCAGCAGCTCCGCGGGCGAGCAGTACTTC; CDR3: CASSSAGEQYF
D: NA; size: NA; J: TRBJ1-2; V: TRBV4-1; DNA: TGCGCCAGCAGCCAAGCGCCACTCTATGGCTACACCTTC; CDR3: CASSQAPLYGYTF
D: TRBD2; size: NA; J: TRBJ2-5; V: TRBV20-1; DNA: TGCAGTGCTGCCGGTGGACTAGCGGGAACAAGGAAGACCCAGTACTTC; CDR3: CSAAGGLAGTRKTQYF
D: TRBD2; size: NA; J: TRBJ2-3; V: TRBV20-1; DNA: TGCAGTGCTAGCCCGTTGAGCGGGACTAGCACAGATACGCAGTATTTT; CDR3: CSASPLSGTSTDTQYF
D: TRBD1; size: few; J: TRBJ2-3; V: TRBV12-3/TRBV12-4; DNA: TGTGCCAGCAGTTTGCTAACGGGACAGGGCTTCACAGATACGCAGTATTTT; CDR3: CASSLLTGQGFTDTQYF
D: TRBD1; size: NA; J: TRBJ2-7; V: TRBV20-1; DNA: TGCAGTGCTAGTAGAGGAGGGACAGGGGCTTGGTACGAGCAGTACTTC; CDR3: CSASRGGTGAWYEQYF
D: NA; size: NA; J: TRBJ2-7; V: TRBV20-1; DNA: TGCAGTGCTAGAGATCGAGAGACAGCCACCTACGAGCAGTACTTC; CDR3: CSARDRETATYEQYF
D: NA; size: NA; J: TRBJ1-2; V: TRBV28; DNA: TGTGCCAGCAGTGAGGGTAACTATGGCTACACCTTC; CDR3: CASSEGNYGYTF
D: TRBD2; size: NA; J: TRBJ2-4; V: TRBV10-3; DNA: TGTGCCATCATGGGGCGGGGGGTATCGGGCATTCAGTACTTC; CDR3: CAIMGRGVSGIQYF
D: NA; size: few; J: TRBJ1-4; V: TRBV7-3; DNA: TGTGCCAGCAGCTTAAGCGGTCCAGGAACAACTAATGAAAAACTGTTTTTT; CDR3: CASSLSGPGTTNEKLFF
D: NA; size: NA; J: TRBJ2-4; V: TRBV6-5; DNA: TGTGCCAGCAGTTACTCAAGGGAAGAAAACATTCAGTACTTC; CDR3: CASSYSREENIQYF
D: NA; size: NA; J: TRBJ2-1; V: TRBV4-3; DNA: TGCGCCAGCAGCCAAGAATACTACAATGAGCAGTTCTTC; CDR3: CASSQEYYNEQFF
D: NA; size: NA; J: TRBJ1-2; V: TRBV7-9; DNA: TGTGCCAGCAGCTTAAAAGGGTCAGGCTCTCATGGCTGCACCTTC; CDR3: CASSLKGSGSHGCTF
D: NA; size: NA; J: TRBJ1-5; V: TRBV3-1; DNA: TGTGCCAGCAGCCCCCAAGGGACTGGGACAACTCGACCCCAGCATTTT; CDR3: CASSPQGTGTTRPQHF
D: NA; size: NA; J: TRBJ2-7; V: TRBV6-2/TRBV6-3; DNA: TGTGCCAGCAGTTACCCCGGGACAAACGAGCAGTACTTC; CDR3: CASSYPGTNEQYF
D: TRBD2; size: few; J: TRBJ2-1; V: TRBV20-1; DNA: TGCAGTTCGACTAGCGGGACCTACAATGAGCAGTTCTTC; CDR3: CSSTSGTYNEQFF
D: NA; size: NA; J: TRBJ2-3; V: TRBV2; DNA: TGTGCCAGCAGAGACCTATCCGGGATCCAGGGAGATACGCAGTATTTT; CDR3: CASRDLSGIQGDTQYF
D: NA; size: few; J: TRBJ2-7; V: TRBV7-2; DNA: TGTGCCAGCAGCCTAAATTACCGTTCGGGCTCCTACGAGCAGTACTTC; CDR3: CASSLNYRSGSYEQYF
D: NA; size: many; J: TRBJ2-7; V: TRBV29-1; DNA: TGCAGCGTTCGAACAGGGAGGTACGAGCAGTACTTC; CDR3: CSVRTGRYEQYF
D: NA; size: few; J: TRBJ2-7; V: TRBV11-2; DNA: TGTGCCAGCAGCTTAGCCTTCATGAACGAGCAGTACTTC; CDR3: CASSLAFMNEQYF
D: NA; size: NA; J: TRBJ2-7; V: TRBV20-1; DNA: TGCACCGGAAGGAGGGACTCCTACGAGCAGTACTTC; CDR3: CTGRRDSYEQYF
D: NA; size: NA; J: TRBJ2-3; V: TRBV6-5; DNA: TGTGCCAGCAGTACCTGGGGTGCGTGGCCAGATACGCAGTATTTT; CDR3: CASSTWGAWPDTQYF